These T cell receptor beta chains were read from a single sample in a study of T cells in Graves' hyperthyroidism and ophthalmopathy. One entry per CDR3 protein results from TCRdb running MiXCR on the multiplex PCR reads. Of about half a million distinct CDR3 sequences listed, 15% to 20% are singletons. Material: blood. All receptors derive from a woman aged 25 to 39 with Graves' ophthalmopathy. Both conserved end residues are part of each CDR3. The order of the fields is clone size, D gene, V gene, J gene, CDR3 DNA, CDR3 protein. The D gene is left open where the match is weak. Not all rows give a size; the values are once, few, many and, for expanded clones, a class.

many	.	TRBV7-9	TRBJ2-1	TGTGCCAGCAGCCGTCGAGACCACAATGAGCAGTTCTTC	CASSRRDHNEQFF
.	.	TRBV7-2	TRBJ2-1	TGTGCCAGCAGCTTAGAGGGGACTGAGCAGTTCTTC	CASSLEGTEQFF
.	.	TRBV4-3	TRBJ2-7	TGCGCCAGCAGCCAAGATCGCCAACCTGAGGGACTTCTGCTCGAAGGGCAGTACTTC	CASSQDRQPEGLLLEGQYF
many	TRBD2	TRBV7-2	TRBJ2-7	TGTGCCAGCAGCCCAGCGGGGGCCGGTGAGCAGTACTTC	CASSPAGAGEQYF
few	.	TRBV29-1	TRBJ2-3	TGCAGCGGCCAAAATTCTGGGGCGAGCACAGATACGCAGTATTTT	CSGQNSGASTDTQYF
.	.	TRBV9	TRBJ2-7	TGTGCCAGCAGCGTAGGGAGCGACGAGCAGTACTTC	CASSVGSDEQYF
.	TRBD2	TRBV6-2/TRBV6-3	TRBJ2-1	TGTGCCACACGCGGACTAGCGGGAGGCCTGAATGAGCAGCTCTTC	CATRGLAGGLNEQLF
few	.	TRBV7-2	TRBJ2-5	TGTGCCAGCAGCTCCTGGACGCATGAGTACTTC	CASSSWTHEYF
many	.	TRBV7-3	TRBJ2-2	TGTGCCAGCAGCTTAATGTCCGGTGGCTACACCGGGGAGCTGTTTTTT	CASSLMSGGYTGELFF
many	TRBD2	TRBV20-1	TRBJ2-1	TGCAGTGCACCTGGACTAGGGGATGAGCAGTTCTTC	CSAPGLGDEQFF
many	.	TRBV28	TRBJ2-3	TGTGCCAGCAGGGCAAGGAGCGGCCCTAGCACAGATACGCAGTATTTT	CASRARSGPSTDTQYF
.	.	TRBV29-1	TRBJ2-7	TGCAGCGTTGAACCTGGGAACTACGAGCAGTACTTC	CSVEPGNYEQYF
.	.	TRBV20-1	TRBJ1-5	TGCAGTGCTAGCCACCCCGCCTATCAGCCCCAGCATTTT	CSASHPAYQPQHF
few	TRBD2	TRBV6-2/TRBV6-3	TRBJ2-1	TGTGCCAGCAGTTACTCAAGCGGGAGAAACTCCAATGAGCAGTTCTTC	CASSYSSGRNSNEQFF
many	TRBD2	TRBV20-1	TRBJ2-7	TGCAGTGCTAAAATTCTAGCGGGAGAGTCTTACGAGCAGTACTTC	CSAKILAGESYEQYF
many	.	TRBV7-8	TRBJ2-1	TGTGCCAGCACAACTATGGCCTACAATGAGCAGTTCTTC	CASTTMAYNEQFF
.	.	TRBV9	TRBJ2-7	TGTGCCAGCAGCGTAGTACCGGGAGAGTCCTACGAGCAGTACTTC	CASSVVPGESYEQYF
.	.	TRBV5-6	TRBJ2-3	TGTGCCAGCAGCCCCCACAGAGATACGCAGTATTTT	CASSPHRDTQYF
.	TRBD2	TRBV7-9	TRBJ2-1	TGTGCCAGCAGCTCAGGGGTACTAGCGGGACCCAACAATGAGCAGTTCTTC	CASSSGVLAGPNNEQFF
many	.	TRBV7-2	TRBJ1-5	TGTGCCAGCAGATCTCGACAGGGCAATCAGCCCCAGCATTTT	CASRSRQGNQPQHF
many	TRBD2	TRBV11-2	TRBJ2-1	TGTGCCAGCAGCTTTAGCGGGATTTACGGTGAGCAGTTCTTC	CASSFSGIYGEQFF
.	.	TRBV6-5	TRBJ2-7	TGTGCCAGCAGTTACAAAGGGCCCTTCTCCGAGCAGTACTTC	CASSYKGPFSEQYF
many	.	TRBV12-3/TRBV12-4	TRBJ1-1	TGTGCCAGCAGTCCTGGGCCTTTGAACACTGAAGCTTTCTTT	CASSPGPLNTEAFF
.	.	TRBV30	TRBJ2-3	TGTGCCTGGAGGACTGCGGACACAGATACGCAGTATTTT	CAWRTADTDTQYF
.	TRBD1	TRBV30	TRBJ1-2	TGTGCCTGGGAGGACAGGTCCCTCTACTATGGCTACACCTTC	CAWEDRSLYYGYTF
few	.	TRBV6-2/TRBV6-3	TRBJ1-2	TGTGCCAGCACCCACGGAGGGGATGGCTACACCTTC	CASTHGGDGYTF
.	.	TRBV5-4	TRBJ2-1	TGTGCCAGCAGTTCTGACCAACTCAATGAGCAGTTCTTC	CASSSDQLNEQFF
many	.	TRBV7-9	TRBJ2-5	TGTGCCAGCAGCTCGAACTTTCGACCCCAAGAGACCCAGTACTTC	CASSSNFRPQETQYF
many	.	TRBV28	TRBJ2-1	TGTGCCAGCAGTTTGAATCTGCCCGAGCAGTTCTTC	CASSLNLPEQFF
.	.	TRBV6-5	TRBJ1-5	TGTGCCAGCAGTTACTTGTCAGGGGACAATCAGCCCCAGCATTTT	CASSYLSGDNQPQHF
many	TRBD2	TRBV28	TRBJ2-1	TGTGCCAGCAGCTCGAATCCGGGACTAGCGGGAGGGCCGGGTCAGTTCTTC	CASSSNPGLAGGPGQFF
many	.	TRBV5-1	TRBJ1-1	TGCGCCAGCAGCTTGGATCACACCCTGAACACTGAAGCTTTCTTT	CASSLDHTLNTEAFF
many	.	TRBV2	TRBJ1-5	TGTGCCAGCAGTGAAACCCGACACGATCCGTATAGCAATCAGCCCCAGCATTTT	CASSETRHDPYSNQPQHF
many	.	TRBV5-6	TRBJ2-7	TGTGCCAGCAGTCGTGGGCGGGTGACCTACGAGCAGTACTTC	CASSRGRVTYEQYF
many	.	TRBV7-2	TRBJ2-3	TGTGCCAGCAGCTCTCGAGATACGCAGTATTTT	CASSSRDTQYF
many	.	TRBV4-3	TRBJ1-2	TGCGCCAGCAGCCAAGAACAGGGTGGCGTCTATGGCTACACCTTC	CASSQEQGGVYGYTF
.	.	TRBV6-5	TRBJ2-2	TGTGCCAGCAGTTACAAAGGGGCGAACACCGGGGAGCTGTTTTTT	CASSYKGANTGELFF
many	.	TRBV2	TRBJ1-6	TGTGCCAGCCATGAATATGATAATTCACCCCTCCACTTT	CASHEYDNSPLHF
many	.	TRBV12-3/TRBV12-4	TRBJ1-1	TGTGCCAGCAGTGTAGGGGCCGTGGGCACTGAAGCTTTCTTT	CASSVGAVGTEAFF
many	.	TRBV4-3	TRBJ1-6	TGCGCCAGCAGCCAAGCCGAAACCAATTCACCCCTCCACTTT	CASSQAETNSPLHF
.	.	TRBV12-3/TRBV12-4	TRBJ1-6	TGTGCCACAAAAGACAGAATTTACTCACCCCTCCACTTT	CATKDRIYSPLHF
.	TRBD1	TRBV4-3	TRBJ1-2	TGCGCCAGCAGCCAAGAGAGGGGGCAGGGCTACACCTTC	CASSQERGQGYTF
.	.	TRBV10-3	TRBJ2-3	TGTGCCATCAGAGACACAGATACGCAGTATTTT	CAIRDTDTQYF
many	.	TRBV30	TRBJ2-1	TGTGCCCCGACTCCCCCACTACTAGTCTCCTACAATGAGCAGTTCTTC	CAPTPPLLVSYNEQFF
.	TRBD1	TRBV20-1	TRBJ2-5	TGCAGTGCTCGACAGGGGTTAGAGACCCAGTACTTC	CSARQGLETQYF